This T cell receptor beta chain was documented in a study of blood T cell repertoires in COVID-19 (dated by TCRdb to 2018 to 2021). Regarding the complete study: The collaborator samples originated in the United States, Italy and Spain and spanned the acute and convalescent phases of COVID-19. A de-identified subject ID, COVID-19 status, age in years and sex were almost always included in the sample metadata. Where HLA class I and class II types were available, the types were taken from metadata supplied by the sample provider, not from assay-based typing. The dataset comprised deeply sampled blood TCRbeta repertoires from subjects exposed to, actively infected with, or recovered from COVID-19. The samples were drawn from the first 160 participants of the ongoing ImmuneRACE study and from 950 to 1,500 subjects provided by 6 global collaborators. The prospective study material was composed of cDNA or gDNA derived from T cells, B-cell-depleted T cells, or PBMCs. The repertoires were made available in a free public database intended to serve as a resource for research on the immune response to SARS-CoV-2. Paper-wide results and their limitations: Clinical and demographic metadata were provided uncurated, with the amount varying by source and participant.

The immunoSEQ Assay, a bias-controlled multiplex PCR, was used to amplify TCRbeta CDR3 regions from genomic DNA. Concerning the study's data processing: Within the assay, amplification of reference gene primers was used to estimate how many nucleated cells each sample contained. To quantify the absolute abundance of each unique TCRbeta CDR3 rearrangement, sequence reads were collapsed and filtered. For each sample, productive Simpson clonality was calculated by taking the square root of Simpson's diversity index across productive rearrangements. Held by TCRdb, this immuneACCESS table contains in-frame sequences only and omits some clones. Under half of the omission traces to an unresolved V gene where checked; the cause of the rest is unknown. The V and J calls and clone size come from that table; D and trimming were worked out from the DNA. The sample records around 19,000 clones, about 88% of which are singletons. The top ten hold roughly 10% of the sample.

Of note for this clone: The clone's antigen remains unknown. No per-base quality is available; no much larger clone lies one base away.

Counted from cysteine to phenylalanine, this CDR3 has 14 amino acids. Just the 42-base CDR3 DNA is kept, in frame starting at base 1. The germline V end is reduced by 4 bases and the J end by 6 bases; junction bases left unmatched: 9. Sequences SGHRS (CDR1) and YFSETQ (CDR2) are obtained from the germline V gene. Each collaborating institution followed its own protocols to collect whole blood in K2EDTA tubes. Collaborator samples were shipped for TCRbeta analysis as frozen whole blood, isolated PBMCs, or DNA extracted from either sample type. This TCR was sampled from a human donor in a cohort sampled during active COVID-19. The donor label of this sample is uncertain. This chain joins TRBV5-1 to TRBJ1-2; 7 central nucleotides agree with TRBD1. Material for sequencing was peripheral blood. The base sequence is TGCGCCAGCAGCCCCTGGACAGGCAAGAATGGCTACACCTTC. This is translated as CASSPWTGKNGYTF. The full variable domain, completed from the reference TRBV5-1 and TRBJ1-2 proteins outside the CDR3, reads KAGVTQTPRYLIKTRGQQVTLSCSPISGHRSVSWYQQTPGQGLQFLFEYFSETQRNKGNFPGRFSGRQFSNSRSEMNVSTLELGDSALYLCASSPWTGKNGYTFGSGTRLTVV.